This T cell receptor beta chain is from a study of blood T cell repertoires in COVID-19. Study context: T cells, B-cell-depleted T cells, or PBMCs supplied cDNA or gDNA.

Followed over time, Seattle patients had been enrolled while infection was active. Original analysis: Counts of nucleated cells, estimated from reference gene primer amplification, were obtained. The table came from immunoSEQ multiplex PCR; TCRdb's copy has only in-frame clones and leaves some out. V and J calls and clone size follow that table, whereas D and trimming were derived from the DNA. The sample lists roughly 120,000 clones; about 94% were seen once. The sequenced material came from peripheral blood. The TCR sequence derives from a man aged 45-65 years with COVID-19, enrolled during active disease.

For the CDR3, the DNA is TGTGCCAGCAGTTTCCGGACCGGGGAGCTGTTTTTT. As protein: CASSFRTGELFF. This rearrangement joins TRBV28 to TRBJ2-2, with D unresolved. CDR1 and CDR2 (germline): MDHEN, SYDVKM. V lost 3 bases to trimming and J lost 5 bases, with 4 bases between them. The CDR3 is made up of 12 amino acids.